This T cell receptor beta chain stems from a study of neurological immune-mediated disorders. Study overall: Multiple sclerosis patients numbered around 34, with approximately 30 relapsing-remitting and 3 secondary progressive.

This clonotype was detected ten times or more. The CDR3 has 16 residues. Germline CDR1 is DFQATT and CDR2 is SNEGSKA (reference sequence). V dropped 1 base and J dropped 0; count of bases not matched to a gene: 7. TCRdb processed the 5' RACE reads anew with MiXCR; each CDR3 protein has one entry. This table has about 52,000 distinct CDR3 sequences, roughly 3.8% appearing once. The TCR comes from a man between 60 and 75 years old with multiple sclerosis. Sequences were obtained from PBMCs. This rearrangement joins TRBV20-1 to TRBJ2-7; TRBD1 matches 9 bases. The CDR3 DNA reads TGCAGTGCTAGAGTTACGGACAGGGGATTCTCCTACGAGCAGTACTTC. Its translation is CSARVTDRGFSYEQYF.